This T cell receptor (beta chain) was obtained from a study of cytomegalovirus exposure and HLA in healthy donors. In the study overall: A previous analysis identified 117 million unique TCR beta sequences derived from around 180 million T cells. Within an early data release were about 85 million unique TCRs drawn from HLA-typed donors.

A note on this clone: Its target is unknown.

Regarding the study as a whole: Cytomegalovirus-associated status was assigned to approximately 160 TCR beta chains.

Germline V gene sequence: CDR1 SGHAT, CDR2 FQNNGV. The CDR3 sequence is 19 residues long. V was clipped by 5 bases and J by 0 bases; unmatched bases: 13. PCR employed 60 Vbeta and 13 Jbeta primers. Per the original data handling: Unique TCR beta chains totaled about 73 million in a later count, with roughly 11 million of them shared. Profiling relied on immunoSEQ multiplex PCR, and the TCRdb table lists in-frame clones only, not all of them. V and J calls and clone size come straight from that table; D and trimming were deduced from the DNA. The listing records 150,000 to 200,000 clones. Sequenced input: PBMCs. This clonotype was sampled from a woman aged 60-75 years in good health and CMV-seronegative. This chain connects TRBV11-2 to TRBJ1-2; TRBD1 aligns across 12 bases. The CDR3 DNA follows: TGTGCCAGCAGCCGCGGAATAGGGGACAGGGGGCGGTCTAACTATGGCTACACCTTC. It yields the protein CASSRGIGDRGRSNYGYTF.